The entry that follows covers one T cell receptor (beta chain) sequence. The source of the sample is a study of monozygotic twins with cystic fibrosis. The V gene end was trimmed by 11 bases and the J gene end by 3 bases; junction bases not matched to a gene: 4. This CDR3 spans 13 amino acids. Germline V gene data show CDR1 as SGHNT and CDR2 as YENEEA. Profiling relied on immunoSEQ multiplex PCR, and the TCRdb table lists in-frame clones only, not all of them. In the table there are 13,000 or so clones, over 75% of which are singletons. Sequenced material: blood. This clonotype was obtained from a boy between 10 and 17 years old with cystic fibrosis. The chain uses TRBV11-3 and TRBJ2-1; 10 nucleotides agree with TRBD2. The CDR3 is CASSGSDYNEQFF. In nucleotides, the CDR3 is TGTGCCTCTAGCGGGAGCGACTACAATGAGCAGTTCTTC.